At least ten counts were recorded for the clone carrying this T cell receptor (beta chain). The antigen remains undetermined. HTBI primers from iRepertoire and Arm-PCR of CDR3 regions yielded the TCR beta libraries. TCRdb redid the calling of the multiplex PCR reads with MiXCR, one entry per CDR3 protein. Of roughly 430,000 distinct CDR3 sequences in the sample, under 25% were seen once. V shed 10 bases and J 4 bases; nucleotides not matched to a gene: 9. Germline CDR1 and CDR2: ENHRY and SYGVKD. There are 15 residues in the CDR3. The data derive from a study of regulatory T cells in long-lasting Graves disease. In the study overall: Persistent cases took antithyroid drugs over 5 years and stayed TSH receptor antibody positive. Findings and limits, study-wide: Persistent Graves' patients showed less TCR diversity than newly diagnosed ones. Having only a small sample size may have limited accuracy. Persistent disease samples used TRBV28, TRBJ1-2 and TRBJ2-5 preferentially.

As to time point: persistent/refractory GD, antithyroid drugs over 5 years with positive TRAb. Scientists built the TCR library using RNA that was extracted from PBMCs. The clonotype originates from a female donor with Graves disease. This sequence joins TRBV10-3 and TRBJ2-5, with 13 bases matching TRBD2. This specimen consisted of peripheral blood mononuclear cells (PBMCs), obtained when the disease was refractory, from a patient treated with antithyroid drugs. The CDR3 bases are TGTGCCACGCGGAAACTAGCGGGAGGGTCAGAGACCCAGTACTTC. Translating gives CATRKLAGGSETQYF.